The 14 T cell receptor beta chains in this list originate from one sample, sequenced in a study of T cells expressing NK-cell markers. TCRdb re-called the 5' RACE reads and gives one entry per CDR3 protein, without DNA. The specimen's table records 200,000 to 300,000 distinct CDR3 sequences. Sequencing was carried out using blood T cells: a sorted CD56 or NKG2C T cell subset, CD4+ or CD8+ T cells, or bulk PBMC T cells (not recorded which). The receptors were sampled from a woman between 18 and 69 years old in good health.

This chain joins TRBV12-3 or TRBV12-4 and TRBJ2-4; TCRdb proposes TRBD1, but this gene call is untestable without DNA. CDR3 length: 15 amino acids. The CDR3 sequence is CASSPVGAWKNIQYF.

CDR3: CSAPGLVGETQYF. The chain joins TRBV29-1 to TRBJ2-5; TCRdb gives TRBD2 as the D gene, but with no DNA this cannot be confirmed. This CDR3 contains 13 residues. Germline values: CDR1 SQVTM, CDR2 ANQGSEA.

The chain couples TRBV7-9 to TRBJ2-5; TCRdb's D call of TRBD1 is untestable without DNA. The CDR3 totals 15 residues. CDR1 SEHNR and CDR2 FQNEAQ come from the germline V gene (reference sequence). The CDR3 sequence is CASSSDGTTQETQYF.

The gene calls are TRBV20-1 and TRBJ1-5. The CDR3 runs 12 residues. Germline V gene lookup returns CDR1 DFQATT and CDR2 SNEGSKA (reference sequence). CDR3 residues: CSARDTNQPQHF.

The chain combines TRBV9 with TRBJ2-3. Germline values: CDR1 SGDLS, CDR2 YYNGEE. The CDR3 runs to 12 residues. The CDR3 loop is CASSVAQDTQYF.

V gene TRBV11-3 combines with J gene TRBJ2-2; TCRdb returns TRBD1, unconfirmable since there is no DNA. Germline V gene sequence: CDR1 SGHNT, CDR2 YENEEA. The CDR3 sequence is 16 residues long. CDR3 sequence reads: CASSLERGPNTGELFF.

This chain connects TRBV7-9 to TRBJ2-3; TCRdb selects TRBD2, and the lack of DNA leaves this call unchecked. CDR1 SEHNR and CDR2 FQNEAQ come from the germline V gene (reference sequence). The CDR3 sequence is 11 residues long. The CDR3 region is CASSRDYTQYF.

V and J are TRBV5-1 and TRBJ1-4; TCRdb indicates TRBD1, and absent DNA this call remains unverified. The CDR3 is 15 residues long. The germline CDR1 and CDR2 sequences are SGHRS and YFSETQ. The CDR3 is CASSSGQGLNEKLFF.

The CDR3 loop reads CASSLAGMGETQYF. The V and J genes are TRBV7-2 and TRBJ2-5. Germline V CDR1 and CDR2: SGHTA, FQGNSA. CDR3 length: 14 residues.

The rearrangement uses TRBV5-1 and TRBJ1-4. CDR3 length: 15 amino acids. From germline, CDR1 is SGHRS and CDR2 YFSETQ. The CDR3: CASRYSLTTNEKLFF.

The V and J genes are TRBV29-1 and TRBJ1-5; TCRdb names TRBD1, which stays unverified in the absence of DNA. The CDR3 contains 13 residues. Germline CDR1 reads SQVTM; CDR2 reads ANQGSEA. The CDR3 protein is CSGQENSNQPQHF. The whole variable domain, remainder taken from reference TRBV29-1 and TRBJ1-5, is SAVISQKPSRDICQRGTSLTIQCQVDSQVTMMFWYRQQPGQSLTLIATANQGSEATYESGFVIDKFPISRPNLTFSTLTVSNMSPEDSSIYLCSGQENSNQPQHFGDGTRLSIL.

This CDR3 is CASSLVQGWADTQYF. The chain links TRBV12-3 or TRBV12-4 to TRBJ2-3; TCRdb's D gene call, TRBD1, goes unchecked for lack of DNA. The CDR3 is 15 residues long.

V is TRBV6-1 and J is TRBJ2-5; no DNA is available, so the TRBD1 call from TCRdb remains unchecked. Germline V gene sequence: CDR1 MNHNS, CDR2 SASEGT. The CDR3 runs 14 residues. The chain's CDR3 is CASSETGTWQTQYF.

This rearrangement joins TRBV6-1 to TRBJ2-2; TCRdb's D call, TRBD2, is unchecked because there is no DNA. This CDR3 spans 15 amino acids. Germline V gene data show CDR1 as MNHNS and CDR2 as SASEGT. The CDR3 sequence: CASTISGAAPGELFF.